This T cell receptor (beta chain) was identified in a study of memory CD4+ T cells and cytomegalovirus serostatus (dated by TCRdb to the late 2010s). Background for the entire study: The cohort included about 33 healthy adults from Belgium, of whom 9 were CMV seropositive and some 24 were CMV seronegative. To replicate a published TCR-based CMV serostatus classifier, the study sequenced CD4+ memory TCRbeta repertoires from a Belgian cohort whose cytomegalovirus serostatus was known. What the research found in general, with its limitations: On the Belgian cohort, the classifier built on the original framework reached a median bootstrapped AUC of around 0.95, with a 95% CI of 0.76-1.00. For CMV serostatus prediction, a median bootstrapped AUC of 0.95 was reached with the original framework, and a median bootstrapped AUC of approximately 0.9 was reached with a US-trained random forest. Only CD4+CD45RO+ memory cells were sequenced, in contrast to the original study, in which naive and memory CD4+ and CD8+ populations were covered. The results were read as suggesting that the CMV-associated TCR signature is, for the most part, present in the CD4+ memory repertoire. Among the 160 or so previously reported CMV-associated TCRbeta sequences, roughly 68 showed up in the CD4+ memory repertoires, with each one found in between one and five individuals.

Single viable CD3+CD4+CD8-CD45RO+ cells were sorted as memory CD4+ T cells on a FACSAria II. CMV serostatus was determined with a Roche Elecsys assay detecting serum IgG against CMV pp150, pp28, p38 and p52. After thawing, total CD4+ T cells were enriched by positive selection with CD4 magnetic microbeads. The samples came from a different study that was designed specifically to examine the CD4+ T cell memory repertoire. Peripheral blood mononuclear cells were isolated and cryopreserved according to standard operating procedures, and serum was stored at -80 degrees C. The staining used CD3-PerCP (BW264/56), CD4-APC (RPA-T4), CD45RO-PE (UCHT1) and CD8-Pacific Orange (3B5) antibodies, and Sytox blue was used to exclude non-viable cells. As regards this clone: There is no known antigen for this receptor. It has no much larger one-base neighbor in the sample; base qualities were not kept.

Taken from cysteine to phenylalanine, the CDR3 has 20 residues. Only the CDR3 DNA is retained, 60 bases long and in frame from the first base. CDR1 and CDR2 were assigned from the germline V gene (reference sequence) as SGHNT and YYREEE. V lost 4 bases and J lost 4 bases; the stretch between them is 29 bases long. Genomic DNA was extracted from sorted cells with the Quick-DNA Microprep Kit. Amplification of TCRbeta DNA was done with the immunoSEQ hsTCRbeta kit, following the protocol from the manufacturer. TCRbeta libraries were sequenced on an Illumina MiSeq instrument. Concerning the study's data processing: Once out-of-frame sequences had been removed, a few million distinct TCRbeta sequences were left, which works out to an average of approximately 72,000 per individual. Each individual was scored according to the count of approximately 170 previously reported CMV-associated TCRbeta sequences and the total productive distinct TCRbeta count. A beta-binomial model was reimplemented in Python, and random forests from scikit-learn, run with default parameters, were trained on data from the US cohort. Classifier performance on the Belgian cohort was reported as the median AUC with percentile confidence intervals calculated over 10,000 bootstrap iterations. TCRdb re-hosts the immuneACCESS table, in-frame sequences only. Its copies lack some clones; in the studies checked, an unresolved V gene accounts for under half of them, and the cause for the rest is not known. Clone size and V and J calls were adopted from that table, with D and trimming inferred from the DNA. The sample table holds tens of thousands of clones, of which about 78% were seen once. The ten biggest clones cover approximately 4.5% of the sample.

Sequenced material: memory CD4+ T cells from blood. This chain joins TRBV5-4 to TRBJ2-2; the D gene could be either TRBD1 or TRBD2, each agreeing at 6 bases. This clonotype originated in an adult in good health and CMV-seropositive. The CDR3 sequence is CASSRFPSLRGARVTGELFF. The DNA reads TGTGCCAGCAGCCGATTCCCTTCCTTGAGGGGGGCGCGGGTCACCGGGGAGCTGTTTTTT.